This TCR beta chain derives from a study of identical twins. Unique molecular identifiers were present on the cDNA, and a universal primer site came from template switching. TCRdb redid the calling of the 5' RACE reads with MiXCR, one entry per CDR3 protein. The table shows approximately 280,000 distinct CDR3 sequences, with around 8.8% occurring only once. This CDR3 contains 15 residues. The J segment lost 10 bases and the V segment lost 5 bases, leaving 12 bases of the junction unmatched. This clonotype was seen at least ten times. In addition, the sample was reused for a study of yellow fever vaccine responses in identical twins. As reported in that work: Vaccine T cell responses of twins reportedly seemed partly convergent and partly personalized.

The genes are TRBV12-3 or TRBV12-4 and TRBJ2-1; the match to TRBD2 covers 9 bases. Material for sequencing was memory (CD45RO+) T cells sorted from blood. The sequence derives from a young woman in good health. CDR3 sequence (DNA): TGTGCCAGCAGTGGACCGGGACTAGCAGGCGTCGAGCAGTTCTTC. Translated, it gives CASSGPGLAGVEQFF.